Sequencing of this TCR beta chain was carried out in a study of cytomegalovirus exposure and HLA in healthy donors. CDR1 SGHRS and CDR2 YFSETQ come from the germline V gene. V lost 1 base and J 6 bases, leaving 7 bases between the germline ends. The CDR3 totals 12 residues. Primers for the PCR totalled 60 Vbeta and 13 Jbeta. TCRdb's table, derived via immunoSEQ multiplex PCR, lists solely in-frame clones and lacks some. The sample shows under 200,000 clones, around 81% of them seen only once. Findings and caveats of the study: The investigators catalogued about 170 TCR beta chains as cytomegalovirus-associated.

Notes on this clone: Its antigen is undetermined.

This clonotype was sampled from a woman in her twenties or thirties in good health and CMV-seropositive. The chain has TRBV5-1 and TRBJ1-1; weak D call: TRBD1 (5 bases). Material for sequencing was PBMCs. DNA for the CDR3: TGCGCCAGCAGCTTGACAGGAGCTGAAGCTTTCTTT. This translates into CASSLTGAEAFF. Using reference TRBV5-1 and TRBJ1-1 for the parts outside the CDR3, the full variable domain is KAGVTQTPRYLIKTRGQQVTLSCSPISGHRSVSWYQQTPGQGLQFLFEYFSETQRNKGNFPGRFSGRQFSNSRSEMNVSTLELGDSALYLCASSLTGAEAFFGQGTRLTVV.